These T cell receptor beta chains were read from a single sample in a study of blood T cells in healthy people across ages. TCRdb redid the calling of the 5' RACE reads with MiXCR, one entry per CDR3 protein. The sample includes roughly 720,000 distinct CDR3 sequences, about 55% of them seen just once. The specimen sequenced was blood. Source of these receptors: an older man in good health. Each CDR3 is given with its conserved first and last residue. The D gene is left open where the match is weak. Only part of the rows carry a size: once, few, many, or a class if the clone is expanded.

clone_size | d_call | j_call | v_call | cdr3_aa | cdr3_nt
. | . | TRBJ1-4 | TRBV5-1 | CASSLPPAKTNEKLFF | TGCGCCAGCAGCTTGCCCCCGGCCAAAACTAATGAAAAACTGTTTTTT
. | . | TRBJ1-2 | TRBV12-3/TRBV12-4 | CASSLSGAYGYTF | TGTGCCAGCAGTTTATCGGGGGCCTATGGCTACACCTTC
few | TRBD2 | TRBJ2-5 | TRBV7-2 | CASSLGLAAYLGEQYF | TGTGCCAGCAGCTTAGGACTAGCGGCCTACCTTGGAGAGCAGTACTTC
. | . | TRBJ2-7 | TRBV7-2 | CASSRSATDTYEQYF | TGTGCCAGCAGCCGCAGTGCAACAGATACCTACGAGCAGTACTTC
. | . | TRBJ2-1 | TRBV12-3/TRBV12-4 | CASSTLSTYNEQFF | TGTGCCAGCAGTACCTTATCTACCTACAATGAGCAGTTCTTC
. | TRBD2 | TRBJ2-5 | TRBV3-1 | CASSLGNSGGKLLQETQYF | TGTGCCAGCAGCCTTGGGAATAGCGGGGGAAAGCTATTACAAGAGACCCAGTACTTC
. | TRBD1 | TRBJ1-2 | TRBV5-6 | CASSLDRGRKGYTF | TGTGCCAGCAGCTTGGACAGGGGGCGTAAGGGCTACACCTTC
few | . | TRBJ2-7 | TRBV11-1 | CASSLVLSSLEQYF | TGTGCCAGCAGCTTAGTCCTAAGCTCTCTCGAGCAGTACTTC
. | TRBD2 | TRBJ2-3 | TRBV5-6 | CASSLENSLVTSGSPDTQYF | TGTGCCAGCAGCTTGGAGAACAGTTTGGTGACTAGCGGGAGCCCGGATACGCAGTATTTT
. | . | TRBJ2-6 | TRBV5-1 | CASSPGSSGGANVLTF | TGCGCCAGCAGCCCTGGGAGTTCGGGGGGGGCCAACGTCCTGACTTTC
. | . | TRBJ2-5 | TRBV6-6 | CASWRETQYF | TGTGCCAGCTGGCGGGAGACCCAGTACTTC
. | TRBD1 | TRBJ2-1 | TRBV2 | CASSPTGVGEQFF | TGTGCCAGCAGTCCCACAGGGGTGGGTGAGCAGTTCTTC
. | . | TRBJ1-5 | TRBV7-2 | CASSPRAGQPQHF | TGTGCCAGCAGCCCCAGGGCGGGGCAGCCCCAGCATTTT
. | TRBD2 | TRBJ2-7 | TRBV20-1 | CSASRGLADLYEQYF | TGCAGTGCCTCCCGTGGGCTAGCGGATCTCTACGAGCAGTACTTC
many | TRBD1 | TRBJ2-7 | TRBV6-2/TRBV6-3 | CASSYSGQIRDYEQYF | TGTGCCAGCAGTTACTCGGGACAGATTAGGGATTACGAGCAGTACTTC
. | TRBD1 | TRBJ2-5 | TRBV24-1 | CATSDTGTGAEAQYF | TGTGCCACCAGTGATACAGGGACAGGGGCAGAGGCCCAGTACTTC
. | TRBD1 | TRBJ2-3 | TRBV4-1 | CASSPHPDREADTQYF | TGCGCCAGCAGCCCGCACCCGGACAGGGAGGCAGATACGCAGTATTTT
. | . | TRBJ2-1 | TRBV2 | CASTLAYNEQFF | TGTGCCAGCACGTTGGCGTACAATGAGCAGTTCTTC
. | . | TRBJ2-6 | TRBV5-1 | CASRRTASGANVLTF | TGCGCCAGCAGACGGACGGCCTCTGGGGCCAACGTCCTGACTTTC
few | . | TRBJ1-1 | TRBV20-1 | CSAGVGGLRYTEAFF | TGCAGTGCCGGGGTGGGGGGCCTGAGGTACACTGAAGCTTTCTTT
once | . | TRBJ2-7 | TRBV20-1 | CSSLRAEGYEQYF | TGCAGTTCCCTCAGGGCAGAAGGCTACGAGCAGTACTTC
. | TRBD1 | TRBJ2-7 | TRBV12-3/TRBV12-4 | CASSPTGGITYEQYF | TGTGCCAGCAGTCCTACAGGGGGAATAACCTACGAGCAGTACTTC
. | . | TRBJ2-1 | TRBV21-1 | CASSNLADSSYNEQFF | TGTGCCAGCAGCAATCTAGCGGATAGCTCCTACAATGAGCAGTTCTTC
. | . | TRBJ2-1 | TRBV6-5 | CASSARLVGEQFF | TGTGCCAGCAGTGCTAGACTAGTCGGTGAGCAGTTCTTC
few | . | TRBJ2-3 | TRBV12-3/TRBV12-4 | CASSLSRGSTDTQYF | TGTGCCAGCAGTTTGTCTCGCGGCAGCACAGATACGCAGTATTTT
. | . | TRBJ1-5 | TRBV3-1 | CASSQENQPQHF | TGTGCCAGCAGCCAAGAGAATCAGCCCCAGCATTTT
. | TRBD2 | TRBJ2-5 | TRBV20-1 | CSALRAHAGEQYF | TGCAGTGCTCTTAGGGCCCACGCGGGGGAGCAGTACTTC
. | . | TRBJ1-1 | TRBV6-4 | CASSDSFLTQRTEAFF | TGTGCCAGCAGTGACTCTTTTCTCACCCAACGGACTGAAGCTTTCTTT
few | . | TRBJ1-2 | TRBV2 | CASSEWARANYGYTF | TGTGCCAGCAGTGAGTGGGCGCGGGCTAACTATGGCTACACCTTC
once | . | TRBJ1-4 | TRBV25-1 | CASSESGQSNEKLFF | TGTGCCAGCAGTGAGTCGGGTCAGTCTAATGAAAAACTGTTTTTT
. | . | TRBJ1-2 | TRBV2 | CASSEYPPREDYGYTF | TGTGCCAGCAGTGAATACCCCCCTAGGGAGGACTATGGCTACACCTTC
few | . | TRBJ2-1 | TRBV2 | CASSPQILAGYNEQFF | TGTGCCAGCAGCCCACAGATCTTGGCAGGCTACAATGAGCAGTTCTTC
. | . | TRBJ2-7 | TRBV12-3/TRBV12-4 | CASSRDFGGIGYEQYF | TGTGCCAGCAGCCGAGATTTTGGGGGGATTGGTTACGAGCAGTACTTC
. | . | TRBJ1-1 | TRBV5-1 | CASSLKGAQSTEAFF | TGCGCCAGCAGCTTGAAAGGGGCACAGAGCACTGAAGCTTTCTTT
. | . | TRBJ2-1 | TRBV7-9 | CASSLDGSREQFF | TGTGCCAGCAGCTTAGATGGGAGTCGTGAGCAGTTCTTC
. | . | TRBJ2-2 | TRBV11-1 | CASGLGLGLGINTGELFF | TGTGCCAGCGGACTCGGCCTCGGTTTGGGGATAAACACCGGGGAGCTGTTTTTT
. | TRBD2 | TRBJ2-1 | TRBV4-2 | CASRLLAGASDEQFF | TGTGCCAGCAGGCTACTAGCGGGAGCTTCCGATGAGCAGTTCTTC
. | . | TRBJ2-7 | TRBV20-1 | CSARGQGRPSYEQYF | TGCAGTGCTAGAGGGCAGGGGCGGCCCTCCTACGAGCAGTACTTC
. | . | TRBJ2-4 | TRBV20-1 | CSASQGLAKNIQYF | TGCAGTGCTAGTCAGGGACTTGCCAAAAACATTCAGTACTTC
. | . | TRBJ1-2 | TRBV29-1 | CSVDFLSVTGGAAYTF | TGCAGCGTTGATTTCCTATCAGTGACGGGGGGAGCCGCCTACACCTTC
. | . | TRBJ2-1 | TRBV7-6 | CASSLGYRSAEQFF | TGTGCCAGCAGCTTAGGGTATAGATCGGCCGAGCAGTTCTTC
. | . | TRBJ2-7 | TRBV24-1 | CATSDGTGNYEQYF | TGTGCCACCAGTGATGGCACAGGTAACTACGAGCAGTACTTC
. | TRBD1 | TRBJ2-1 | TRBV7-6 | CASRPGTGGEYPYNEQFF | TGTGCCAGCAGACCCGGGACAGGGGGCGAATACCCTTACAATGAGCAGTTCTTC
. | TRBD1 | TRBJ1-2 | TRBV7-2 | CASSLPGGIGGYTF | TGTGCCAGCAGCTTACCAGGGGGCATCGGTGGCTACACCTTC
. | TRBD1 | TRBJ2-4 | TRBV24-1 | CATSDSGQGLAKNIQYF | TGTGCCACCAGTGATTCCGGACAGGGTCTAGCCAAAAACATTCAGTACTTC
few | TRBD2 | TRBJ2-7 | TRBV28 | CASSDGTSGRGFYEQYF | TGTGCCAGCAGTGACGGGACTAGCGGGAGGGGTTTCTACGAGCAGTACTTC
many | TRBD2 | TRBJ2-3 | TRBV3-1 | CASSQGGLAPTDTQYF | TGTGCCAGCAGCCAAGGAGGACTAGCCCCCACAGATACGCAGTATTTT
. | TRBD2 | TRBJ2-5 | TRBV19 | CASSTGMSGAQYF | TGTGCCAGTAGTACGGGAATGAGCGGGGCCCAGTACTTC
. | TRBD2 | TRBJ2-5 | TRBV27 | CASSTGLAGEVETQYF | TGTGCCAGCAGTACCGGACTAGCTGGAGAGGTTGAGACCCAGTACTTC
. | . | TRBJ2-5 | TRBV20-1 | CSAPTGHNLGETQYF | TGCAGTGCTCCAACGGGACACAACCTAGGAGAGACCCAGTACTTC
. | . | TRBJ1-1 | TRBV6-5 | CASSYLGVINTEAFF | TGTGCCAGCAGTTACCTAGGGGTCATAAACACTGAAGCTTTCTTT